The 9 T cell receptor beta chains presented below share a single source sample, sequenced in a study of CD8 T cells in ankylosing spondylitis. The study's findings and limits: What seemed typical of ankylosing spondylitis blood was a TCR beta motif built from several highly homologous variants.

Each CDR3 protein is one row after TCRdb ran MiXCR on the 5' RACE reads. Among 350,000 or so distinct CDR3 sequences listed, around 7.6% were seen once. What these receptors recognize is not known. Sequenced: blood, either unsorted or a sorted T cell fraction (not recorded which). These receptor sequences come from a male donor with ankylosing spondylitis.

This clonotype has a handful of counts. The J gene is TRBJ2-7, the V gene TRBV4-1; 11 positions match TRBD1. Germline V CDR1 and CDR2: MGHRA, YSYEKL. The length of the CDR3 is 15 residues. V was clipped by 6 bases and J by 0 bases; unmatched bases: 4. This chain's CDR3 is CASRPGQGASYEQYF. In DNA form, the CDR3 reads TGCGCCAGCAGGCCCGGACAGGGGGCCTCCTACGAGCAGTACTTC.

V is TRBV12-3 or TRBV12-4 and J is TRBJ1-5; unclear D gene. V dropped 1 base and J dropped 9 bases, with 13 bases sitting between them. The CDR3 contains 14 residues. In nucleotides, the CDR3 is TGTGCCAGCAGTTTAGGACACGGCGGTCGGCCCCAGCATTTT. It is translated as CASSLGHGGRPQHF.

Many counts were recorded for this clonotype. The chain joins TRBV27 to TRBJ2-1; TRBD2 agrees at 11 bases. CDR3 length equals 14 residues. Per the germline V gene, CDR1 is MNHEY and CDR2 is SMNVEV (reference sequence). Trimming cost V 7 bases and J 4 bases; bases outside gene matches: 3. CDR3 sequence: CASTGTSGYNEQFF. In DNA form, the CDR3 reads TGTGCCAGCACCGGGACTAGCGGTTACAATGAGCAGTTCTTC.

This sequence joins TRBV7-2 and TRBJ2-1; 8 bases are shared with TRBD2. The CDR3 is 15 amino acids. Germline trimming cut 6 bases from V and 6 bases from J; bases unmatched to any gene: 10. The V gene's germline CDR1 is SGHTA and CDR2 FQGNSA. CDR3 DNA sequence: TGTGCCAGCAGGTCGCCGCAACTAGCGGCCAATGAGCAGTTCTTC. Translation gives CASRSPQLAANEQFF.

In its sample, this clonotype was seen a few times. The chain couples TRBV5-5 to TRBJ2-5; either TRBD1 or TRBD2 may fit D (5 bases each). The germline CDR1 and CDR2 sequences are SGHKS and YYEKEE (reference sequence). The CDR3 contains 15 residues. Trimming left V 0 bases short and J 5 bases short, with 14 bases between. CDR3 nucleotide sequence: TGTGCCAGCAGCTTGGGTGCTTTGGGGACGGAGACCCAGTACTTC. It yields the protein CASSLGALGTETQYF.

The rearrangement links TRBV15 to TRBJ1-5, with 8 nucleotides matching TRBD1. CDR1 is LNHNV, CDR2 YYDKDF, per germline (reference sequence). With 0 bases clipped from V and 1 base from J, the junction kept 5 bases outside the gene matches. This CDR3 is built from 17 residues. The CDR3 nucleotides read TGTGCCACCAGCAGAGAAAGGACAGGGAGAAGCAATCAGCCCCAGCATTTT. It specifies CATSRERTGRSNQPQHF.

This chain joins TRBV18 and TRBJ2-5; possibly TRBD1 or TRBD2 for D (5 bases each). Per germline, CDR1 KGHSH and CDR2 LQKENI. Trimming shortened V by 3 bases and J by 3 bases, and 17 bases separated the two germline ends. The CDR3 contains 16 residues. CDR3 residues: CASSPVGVTPEETQYF. The CDR3 bases are TGTGCCAGCTCACCCGTGGGGGTCACCCCAGAAGAGACCCAGTACTTC.

The chain's CDR3 is CASSRDRGETQYF. DNA of the CDR3: TGTGCCAGCAGCCGCGACAGGGGGGAGACCCAGTACTTC. The chain combines TRBV11-1 with TRBJ2-5, with 9 bases identical to TRBD1. Germline V CDR1 and CDR2: SGHAT, FQDESV (reference sequence). The CDR3 runs to 13 residues. V lost 5 bases, J lost 5 bases, and 3 bases stayed unmatched.

V and J are TRBV7-7 and TRBJ2-3; the D call may be TRBD1 or TRBD2 (6 bases each). This CDR3 contains 18 residues. Per the germline V gene, CDR1 is SSHAT and CDR2 is FNYEAQ (reference sequence). V lost 1 base, J lost 1 base, and 18 bases lay in between. DNA for the CDR3: TGTGCCAGCAGCTTAGAAGTGACCGGGGGCACCGGCACAGATACGCAGTATTTT. It translates to CASSLEVTGGTGTDTQYF.